The clone carrying this T cell receptor (beta chain) has at least ten counts. What it recognizes is unknown. Regarding time point: blood at routine non-recurrence follow-up after resection. Whole RNA was taken from tumor, nontumor lung or frozen PBMC; it was then sequenced unsorted. This sample is drawn from a study of spatial heterogeneity in lung cancer. Overall study: Fewer alpha-chain than beta-chain sequences were consistently detected.

The CDR3 has 11 residues. The germline V gene has CDR1 SGHAT and CDR2 FQDESV (reference sequence). V shed 5 bases and J shed 5 bases, with 7 bases lying between them. Every individual TCR cDNA molecule carried its own unique molecular identifier, which allowed correction of PCR and sequencing errors. MiXCR, applied by TCRdb to the 5' RACE reads, yields one record per CDR3 protein. The sample carries over 70,000 distinct CDR3 sequences, less than 9.5% recorded once. Study-wide points: The appearance of ubiquitous expanded tumor TCRs in blood was greater at resection than follow-up.

This TCR was recovered from a female donor with early-stage non-small cell lung cancer. The chain joins TRBV11-1 to TRBJ2-7; D remains unclear. This material consisted of PBMCs, taken at follow-up. The CDR3 spells CASSQANEQYF. In nucleotides, the CDR3 is TGTGCCAGCAGCCAAGCCAACGAGCAGTACTTC.